A single sample is the source of the 22 T cell receptor beta chains below, sequenced in a study of Graves' ophthalmopathy and Graves' hyperthyroidism. Transcripts of RNA were the source for amplifying TCR beta CDR3 regions. HTBI primers were used in a first-round RT-PCR, which preceded a second-round multiplex PCR. TCRdb fed the multiplex PCR reads into MiXCR, producing one record per CDR3 protein. The sample has roughly 350,000 distinct CDR3 sequences, 17% seen once. Source material: peripheral blood. The receptor set was obtained from an adult woman with stable Graves' hyperthyroidism.

The CDR3: CASSLDRGQVYGYTF. Written as DNA, the CDR3 is TGTGCCAGCAGCTTGGACAGGGGGCAAGTCTATGGCTACACCTTC. V and J are TRBV5-5 and TRBJ1-2, with TRBD1 matching over 9 bases. V lost 0 bases, J lost 4 bases, and 4 bases stayed unmatched. The CDR3 loop spans 15 amino acids. Per germline, CDR1 SGHKS and CDR2 YYEKEE (reference sequence). The full variable domain, completed using reference TRBV5-5 and TRBJ1-2, is DAGVTQSPTHLIKTRGQQVTLRCSPISGHKSVSWYQQVLGQGPQFIFQYYEKEERGRGNFPDRFSARQFPNYSSELNVNALLLGDSALYLCASSLDRGQVYGYTFGSGTRLTVV.

This clonotype was observed at least ten times. This chain connects TRBV12-3 or TRBV12-4 to TRBJ2-7; the match to TRBD1 covers 7 bases. The CDR3 is 14 residues long. V was pared by 3 bases and J by 3 bases, with 5 bases of the junction left unmatched. CDR3 nucleotides: TGTGCCAGCAGTTTTAGGGACAGAAACTACGAGCAGTACTTC. This codes for CASSFRDRNYEQYF.

This clonotype was picked up many times. The chain uses TRBV2 and TRBJ1-1; weak D call: TRBD1 (5 bases). The CDR3 consists of 13 residues. Germline V gene sequence: CDR1 SNHLY, CDR2 FYNNEI. Between the trimmed V and J ends, which lost 7 bases and 1 base, there was a span of 10 bases. CDR3 residues: CASNRDPNTEAFF. CDR3 sequence (DNA): TGTGCCAGCAACCGGGACCCGAACACTGAAGCTTTCTTT.

This clonotype has ten or more counts. The gene calls are TRBV6-2 or TRBV6-3 and TRBJ2-5; D gene uncertain. CDR3 length: 11 residues. Germline-derived CDR1 and CDR2 are MNHEY and SVGEGT. V was clipped by 7 bases and J by 7 bases, with 10 bases between them. CDR3 amino acids: CASTRTGTQYF. The DNA for the CDR3 is TGTGCCAGCACTCGCACCGGGACCCAGTACTTC.

This clonotype was seen repeatedly, ten times or more. The CDR3 DNA sequence: TGTGCCTGGGGACAGGGGCGGAGGAAGAACACTGAAGCTTTCTTT. Its protein is CAWGQGRRKNTEAFF. The V and J genes are TRBV19 and TRBJ1-1; 10 positions match TRBD1. After removal of 11 bases from V and 1 base from J, the junction contained 10 bases not matched to a gene. The germline V gene encodes CDR1 LNHDA and CDR2 SQIVND (reference sequence). The CDR3 contains 15 residues.

At least ten counts were recorded for this clonotype. This sequence joins TRBV5-1 and TRBJ2-7; 8 bases map to TRBD2. This CDR3 has 16 amino acids. Germline trimming cut 0 bases from V and 0 bases from J; bases unmatched to any gene: 5. Germline V gene sequence: CDR1 SGHRS, CDR2 YFSETQ. In DNA, the CDR3 is TGCGCCAGCAGCTTGGATCCGCGGGAGGCCTCCTACGAGCAGTACTTC. This codes for CASSLDPREASYEQYF.

J is TRBJ1-3 and V is TRBV12-3 or TRBV12-4; 9 bases line up with TRBD1. The CDR3 consists of 15 residues. Unmatched junction bases numbered 4, after V lost 3 bases and J lost 4 bases. CDR3 in DNA: TGTGCCAGCAGTTTCGGGACAGGGCTCGGAAACACCATATATTTT. It codes for CASSFGTGLGNTIYF.

J is TRBJ2-2 and V is TRBV5-6, with 12 bases matching TRBD2. V lost 4 bases and J lost 6; bases outside the gene matches: 16. CDR3 size: 19 residues. Germline V gene lookup returns CDR1 SGHDT and CDR2 YYEEEE. For the CDR3, the DNA is TGTGCCAGCAGCCCGACAGGGGATTGGACTAGCGGGAAGGCCGGGGAGCTGTTTTTT. Amino acids: CASSPTGDWTSGKAGELFF. Full variable domain (remainder filled in from reference TRBV5-6 and TRBJ2-2): DAGVTQSPTHLIKTRGQQVTLRCSPKSGHDTVSWYQQALGQGPQFIFQYYEEEERQRGNFPDRFSGHQFPNYSSELNVNALLLGDSALYLCASSPTGDWTSGKAGELFFGEGSRLTVL.

This clonotype was seen ten or more times. CDR3 in amino acids: CASRMSDSPLHF. CDR3 nucleotides: TGTGCCAGCAGAATGTCCGATTCACCCCTCCACTTT. The genes are TRBV12-3 or TRBV12-4 and TRBJ1-6; unclear D gene. Trimming removed 6 bases at V and 8 bases at J, with 8 bases between. The CDR3 spans 12 residues.

This clonotype has a handful of counts. The chain couples TRBV14 to TRBJ1-1; tentative D call: TRBD1 (6 bases). The CDR3 consists of 14 residues. Germline-derived CDR1 and CDR2 are SGHDN and FVKESK. V lost 1 base, J lost 3 bases, and 9 bases lay in between. The CDR3 reads CASSQVAGDTEAFF. CDR3 nucleotide sequence: TGTGCCAGCAGCCAAGTGGCAGGGGACACTGAAGCTTTCTTT.

The chain is built from TRBV10-3 and TRBJ1-5, with D possibly matching TRBD1 (6 bases). There are 16 residues in the CDR3. Trimming removed 10 bases at V and 2 bases at J, with 21 bases between. Germline values: CDR1 ENHRY, CDR2 SYGVKD. This CDR3 reads CATRGSAYVGNQPQHF. In DNA form, the CDR3 reads TGTGCCACCAGGGGATCCGCTTACGTGGGCAATCAGCCCCAGCATTTT.

This clonotype was observed at least ten times. CDR3 in DNA: TGCGCCAGCAGCCGGGCAGGGGGCCCAAATCAGCCCCAGCATTTT. Amino acid sequence: CASSRAGGPNQPQHF. The gene calls are TRBV5-1 and TRBJ1-5; 8 bases are shared with TRBD1. CDR1 is SGHRS, CDR2 YFSETQ, per germline. CDR3 length: 15 amino acids. V was clipped by 4 bases and J by 4 bases; unmatched bases: 7.

Remarks on this clonotype: Possible read error: a much larger clone is one base away. The V call is TRBV11-2, the J call TRBJ2-7; D is ambiguous. The CDR3 length is 15 residues. CDR1 and CDR2 (germline): SGHAT, FQNNGV. CDR3 coding DNA: TGTGCCGGCAGCTTAGATTCCCCTCCGAATTACGAGCAGTACTTC. Its translation is CAGSLDSPPNYEQYF.

Only a few counts were recorded for this clonotype. The V gene is TRBV18, the J gene TRBJ2-7; D unresolved. The CDR3 totals 10 residues. Germline loops: CDR1 KGHSH, CDR2 LQKENI. Trimming shortened V by 3 bases and J by 8 bases, and 5 bases separated the two germline ends. CDR3 region: CASSPPKQYF. Here the CDR3 DNA reads TGTGCCAGCTCACCCCCTAAGCAGTACTTC.

The genes are TRBV5-5 and TRBJ1-1, with D unresolved. V dropped 4 bases and J dropped 1 base, with 14 bases sitting between them. This CDR3 contains 15 residues. Germline V CDR1 and CDR2: SGHKS, YYEKEE (reference sequence). This CDR3 is CASSHPTGGNTEAFF. The CDR3 DNA reads TGTGCCAGCAGCCACCCCACGGGAGGGAACACTGAAGCTTTCTTT.

This clonotype was detected many times. This rearrangement joins TRBV7-9 to TRBJ2-7, with TRBD2 as a possible D gene (5 bases). Germline V gene sequence: CDR1 SEHNR, CDR2 FQNEAQ (reference sequence). This CDR3 spans 13 amino acids. V lost 1 base to trimming and J lost 4 bases, with 8 bases between them. The CDR3 region is CASSLESGYEQYF. The CDR3 DNA reads as TGTGCCAGCAGCTTAGAGTCGGGATACGAGCAGTACTTC.

This clonotype showed up many times. V gene TRBV12-3 or TRBV12-4 combines with J gene TRBJ1-3; D gene ambiguous. V shed 3 bases and J shed 3 bases, with 12 bases lying between them. CDR3 length: 15 residues. CDR3 in amino acids: CASSFYSRLGNTIYF. For the CDR3, the DNA is TGTGCCAGCAGTTTTTACAGCCGCCTTGGAAACACCATATATTTT.

This clonotype appeared many times. The chain recombines TRBV6-1 with TRBJ2-7; 9 bases agree with TRBD1. Germline V CDR1 and CDR2: MNHNS, SASEGT. Trimming removed 7 bases from V and 3 bases from J; junction bases left unmatched: 10. The CDR3 extends over 15 amino acids. The CDR3 nucleotides read TGTGCCAGCACCAACTCGGGGACAGGGAACTACGAGCAGTACTTC. Its translation: CASTNSGTGNYEQYF.

This clonotype was observed at least ten times. The J gene is TRBJ2-5, the V gene TRBV12-5; 9 bases are shared with TRBD1. There are 18 residues in the CDR3. V dropped 2 bases and J dropped 2; count of bases not matched to a gene: 12. The V gene's germline CDR1 is LGHNT and CDR2 FRNRAP. The CDR3 DNA sequence: TGTGCTAGTGGTTTGACCCGAGCCGGGACAGGGAAACAAGAGACCCAGTACTTC. Its protein product is CASGLTRAGTGKQETQYF. The full variable domain, its missing parts supplied by reference TRBV12-5 and TRBJ2-5, is DARVTQTPRHKVTEMGQEVTMRCQPILGHNTVFWYRQTMMQGLELLAYFRNRAPLDDSGMPKDRFSAEMPDATLATLKIQPSEPRDSAVYFCASGLTRAGTGKQETQYFGPGTRLLVL.

The V and J genes are TRBV20-1 and TRBJ1-2; the match to TRBD1 covers 7 bases. Trimming removed 5 bases from V and 6 bases from J; junction bases left unmatched: 9. CDR1 DFQATT and CDR2 SNEGSKA come from the germline V gene (reference sequence). The CDR3 has 13 amino acids. The CDR3 DNA follows: TGCAGTGCTCGAACAGGGGTTTTAGATGGCTACACCTTC. Its translation is CSARTGVLDGYTF.

As regards this clonotype: This may stem from a read error, because a much larger clone lies one nucleotide away. The CDR3 sequence: CASTWAMNTEAFF. The CDR3 DNA sequence: TGTGCCAGCACTTGGGCTATGAACACTGAAGCTTTCTTT. The chain combines TRBV19 with TRBJ1-1; D gene uncertain. Deletions cut 9 bases from V and 0 bases from J, with 11 bases between. This CDR3 comprises 13 residues. Looked up from germline, CDR1 is LNHDA and CDR2 is SQIVND (reference sequence).

This clonotype was seen many times. A junction end diverges from the germline sequence, so it may reflect a read error. This chain uses TRBV5-1 with TRBJ1-2, with D maybe TRBD1 (5 bases). The CDR3 consists of 14 residues. Germline V gene data show CDR1 as SGHRS and CDR2 as YFSETQ. This CDR3 reads CASSLGQLNHGYTF. CDR3 DNA: TGCGCCAGCAGCTTGGGACAGCTTAACCATGGCTACACCTTC.